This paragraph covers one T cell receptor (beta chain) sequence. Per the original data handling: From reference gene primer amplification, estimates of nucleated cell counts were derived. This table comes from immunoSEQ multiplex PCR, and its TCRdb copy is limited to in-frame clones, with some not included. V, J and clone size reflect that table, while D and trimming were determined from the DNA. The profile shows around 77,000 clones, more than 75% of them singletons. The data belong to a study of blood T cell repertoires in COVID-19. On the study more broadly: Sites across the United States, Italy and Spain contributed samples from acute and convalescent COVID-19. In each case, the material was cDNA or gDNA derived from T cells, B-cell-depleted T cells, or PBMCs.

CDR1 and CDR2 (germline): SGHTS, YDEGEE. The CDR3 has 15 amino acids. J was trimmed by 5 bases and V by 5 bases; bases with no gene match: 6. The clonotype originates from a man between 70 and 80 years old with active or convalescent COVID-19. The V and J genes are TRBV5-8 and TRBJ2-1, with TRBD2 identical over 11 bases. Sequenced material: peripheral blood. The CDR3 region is CASRKGTSGDNEQFF. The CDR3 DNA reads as TGTGCCAGCAGAAAAGGGACTAGCGGAGACAATGAGCAGTTCTTC.